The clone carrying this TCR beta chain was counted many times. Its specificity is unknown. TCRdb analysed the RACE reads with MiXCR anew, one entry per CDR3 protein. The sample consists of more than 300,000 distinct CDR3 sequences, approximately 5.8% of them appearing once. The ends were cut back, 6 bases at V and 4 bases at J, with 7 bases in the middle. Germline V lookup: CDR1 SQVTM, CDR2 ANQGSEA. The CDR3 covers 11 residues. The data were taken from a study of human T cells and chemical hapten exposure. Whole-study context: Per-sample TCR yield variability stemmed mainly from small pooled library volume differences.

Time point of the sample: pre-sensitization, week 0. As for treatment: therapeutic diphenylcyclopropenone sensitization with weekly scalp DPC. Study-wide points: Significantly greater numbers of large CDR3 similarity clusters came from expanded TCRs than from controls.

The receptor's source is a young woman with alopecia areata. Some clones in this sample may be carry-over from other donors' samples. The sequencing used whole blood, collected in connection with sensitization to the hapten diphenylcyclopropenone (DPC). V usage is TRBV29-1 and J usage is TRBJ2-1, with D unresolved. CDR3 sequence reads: CSVDIYNEQFF. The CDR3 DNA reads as TGCAGCGTCGATATTTACAATGAGCAGTTCTTC.